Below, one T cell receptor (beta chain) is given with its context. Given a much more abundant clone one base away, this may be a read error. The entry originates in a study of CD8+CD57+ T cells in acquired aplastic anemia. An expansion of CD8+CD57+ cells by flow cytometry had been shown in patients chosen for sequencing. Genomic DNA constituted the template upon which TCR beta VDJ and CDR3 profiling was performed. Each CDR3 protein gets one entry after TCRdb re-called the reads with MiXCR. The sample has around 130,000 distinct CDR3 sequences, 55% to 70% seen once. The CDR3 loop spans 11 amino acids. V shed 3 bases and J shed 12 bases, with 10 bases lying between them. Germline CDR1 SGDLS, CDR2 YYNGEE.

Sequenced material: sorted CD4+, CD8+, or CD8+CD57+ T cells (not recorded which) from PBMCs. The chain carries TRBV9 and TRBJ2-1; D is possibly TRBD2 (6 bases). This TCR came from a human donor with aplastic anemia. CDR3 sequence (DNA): TGTGCCAGCAGCGATGCTAGCGTGCAGTTCTTC. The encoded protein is CASSDASVQFF.